These T cell receptor beta chains were read from a single sample in a study of control samples from healthy donors and cancer patients. TCRdb keeps only in-frame clones here, not all; method: immunoSEQ multiplex PCR. The table records 170,000 or so clones, approximately 94% of them present only once. Sequenced material: blood. These receptors were collected from a woman in her thirties or forties in good health. Each CDR3 is given with its conserved first and last residue. Fields, in order: clone size, V gene, J gene, D gene, CDR3 DNA, CDR3 protein. The D gene is left open where the match is weak. Clone size appears in some rows only: once, few, many, or a class for an expanded clone.

abundance: NA
v_gene: TRBV5-1
j_gene: TRBJ2-1
d_gene: TRBD2
CDR3nt: TGCGCCAGCAGCTTCTCCGGGACTAGCTCCTATGAGCAGTTCTTC
CDR3aa: CASSFSGTSSYEQFF

abundance: NA
v_gene: TRBV3-1/TRBV3-2
j_gene: TRBJ1-2
d_gene: TRBD1
CDR3nt: TGTGCCAGCAGCCAAGTATCTGGACAGGGGGGTGGCTACACCTTC
CDR3aa: CASSQVSGQGGGYTF

abundance: few
v_gene: TRBV11-2
j_gene: TRBJ1-1
d_gene: NA
CDR3nt: TGTGCCAGCATGAGGACAGCGAACACTGAAGCTTTCTTT
CDR3aa: CASMRTANTEAFF

abundance: NA
v_gene: TRBV7-2
j_gene: TRBJ1-2
d_gene: TRBD1
CDR3nt: TGTGCCAGCAGCTATTATACAGGGGAATTTGGCTACACCTTC
CDR3aa: CASSYYTGEFGYTF

abundance: NA
v_gene: TRBV19
j_gene: TRBJ1-1
d_gene: NA
CDR3nt: TGTGCCAGTAGTTCCCCAGGCTTGAACACTGAAGCTTTCTTT
CDR3aa: CASSSPGLNTEAFF

abundance: NA
v_gene: TRBV9
j_gene: TRBJ2-3
d_gene: NA
CDR3nt: TGTGCCAGCAGCGTAATCGGAACCACAGATACGCAGTATTTT
CDR3aa: CASSVIGTTDTQYF

abundance: NA
v_gene: TRBV7-2
j_gene: TRBJ2-3
d_gene: TRBD1
CDR3nt: TGTGCCAGCAGCCCCCAGGGGGCAGATACGCAGTATTTT
CDR3aa: CASSPQGADTQYF

abundance: NA
v_gene: TRBV7-9
j_gene: TRBJ1-5
d_gene: TRBD1
CDR3nt: TGTGCCAGCAGCCAGGGGGGGGCGGTCGGCAATCAGCCCCAGCATTTT
CDR3aa: CASSQGGAVGNQPQHF

abundance: NA
v_gene: TRBV9
j_gene: TRBJ1-3
d_gene: NA
CDR3nt: TGTGCCAGCAGCGTAGATAACAGCTTCAACTCTGGAAACACCATATATTTT
CDR3aa: CASSVDNSFNSGNTIYF

abundance: NA
v_gene: TRBV5-6
j_gene: TRBJ2-2
d_gene: TRBD2
CDR3nt: TGTGCCAGCAGCTGGGGACTAGCGGGACACACCGGGGAGCTGTTTTTT
CDR3aa: CASSWGLAGHTGELFF

abundance: NA
v_gene: TRBV5-1
j_gene: TRBJ1-2
d_gene: TRBD1
CDR3nt: TGCGCCAGCAGCCCCGATGGACAGGTAGATTCCGGCTACACCTTC
CDR3aa: CASSPDGQVDSGYTF

abundance: NA
v_gene: TRBV5-4
j_gene: TRBJ2-1
d_gene: TRBD2
CDR3nt: TGTGCCAGCAGTCCCTCTAGCGGAGGCTCCTGCAATGAGCAGTTCTTC
CDR3aa: CASSPSSGGSCNEQFF

abundance: NA
v_gene: TRBV11-2
j_gene: TRBJ2-4
d_gene: TRBD2
CDR3nt: TGTGCCAGCAGCTTAGCCCTAGCGGGAGGGCCGGTAGCCAAAAACATTCAGTACTTC
CDR3aa: CASSLALAGGPVAKNIQYF

abundance: NA
v_gene: TRBV7-9
j_gene: TRBJ1-5
d_gene: NA
CDR3nt: TGTGCCAGCAGCTTAGAAGTAACAGATAAACAGCATTTT
CDR3aa: CASSLEVTDKQHF

abundance: NA
v_gene: TRBV27
j_gene: TRBJ2-1
d_gene: TRBD1
CDR3nt: TGTGCCAGCAGTTTACGGCAGGGGGACTACAATGAGCAGTTCTTC
CDR3aa: CASSLRQGDYNEQFF

abundance: NA
v_gene: TRBV4-3
j_gene: TRBJ1-5
d_gene: NA
CDR3nt: TGCGCCAGCAGCCAAGGGGAGGGTCGGCAGCCCCAGCATTTT
CDR3aa: CASSQGEGRQPQHF

abundance: NA
v_gene: TRBV5-1
j_gene: TRBJ1-2
d_gene: NA
CDR3nt: TGCGCCAGCAGCTTGGCCGTGACGGCTAACTATGGCTACACCTTC
CDR3aa: CASSLAVTANYGYTF

abundance: NA
v_gene: TRBV19
j_gene: TRBJ1-3
d_gene: NA
CDR3nt: TGTGCCAGTAGGGTACAGGCGAACTCTGGAAACACCATATATTTT
CDR3aa: CASRVQANSGNTIYF

abundance: few
v_gene: TRBV5-6
j_gene: TRBJ1-5
d_gene: TRBD1
CDR3nt: TGTGCCAGCAGTAAGGACAGGGAAAGCAATCAGCCCCAGCATTTT
CDR3aa: CASSKDRESNQPQHF

abundance: once
v_gene: TRBV7-6
j_gene: TRBJ2-1
d_gene: TRBD2
CDR3nt: TGTGCCAGCAGCTTAGGCCCTAGCGGGAGGGGCAATGAGCAGTTCTTC
CDR3aa: CASSLGPSGRGNEQFF

abundance: once
v_gene: TRBV27
j_gene: TRBJ1-3
d_gene: NA
CDR3nt: TGTGCCAGCAGTCCACCCTCTGGAAACACCATATATTTT
CDR3aa: CASSPPSGNTIYF

abundance: NA
v_gene: TRBV2
j_gene: TRBJ1-2
d_gene: NA
CDR3nt: TGTGCCAGCAGTATAACAGCTCGAAACTATGGCTACACCTTC
CDR3aa: CASSITARNYGYTF

abundance: NA
v_gene: TRBV6-5
j_gene: TRBJ2-1
d_gene: TRBD1
CDR3nt: TGTGCCAGCAGTAGTGACAGGGGATTGAACAATGAGCAGTTCTTC
CDR3aa: CASSSDRGLNNEQFF

abundance: NA
v_gene: TRBV18
j_gene: TRBJ1-1
d_gene: TRBD1
CDR3nt: TGTGCCAGCTCACCACCGGCTCAGGGGGACGCTGAAGCTTTCTTT
CDR3aa: CASSPPAQGDAEAFF

abundance: NA
v_gene: TRBV28
j_gene: TRBJ2-5
d_gene: TRBD2
CDR3nt: TGTGCCAGCTCGGGGGGGTACCAAGAGACCCAGTACTTC
CDR3aa: CASSGGYQETQYF

abundance: NA
v_gene: TRBV6-2/TRBV6-3
j_gene: TRBJ1-1
d_gene: NA
CDR3nt: TGTGCCAGCAGTTACTCAGGGGCGGGGAAGAACACTGAAGCTTTCTTT
CDR3aa: CASSYSGAGKNTEAFF

abundance: NA
v_gene: TRBV7-9
j_gene: TRBJ2-1
d_gene: TRBD1
CDR3nt: TGTGCCAGCAGCTTTCCCGGGACAGGGGGTTATGAGCAGTTCTTC
CDR3aa: CASSFPGTGGYEQFF

abundance: NA
v_gene: TRBV12-3/TRBV12-4
j_gene: TRBJ1-2
d_gene: NA
CDR3nt: TGTGCCAGTAGTCCAGGGAGTGGCTACACCTTC
CDR3aa: CASSPGSGYTF

abundance: once
v_gene: TRBV11-3
j_gene: TRBJ2-3
d_gene: NA
CDR3nt: TGTGCCAGCAGCCGAGGGGGGGGCTCAGATACGCAGTATTTT
CDR3aa: CASSRGGGSDTQYF

abundance: NA
v_gene: TRBV25-1
j_gene: TRBJ2-3
d_gene: TRBD1
CDR3nt: TGTGCCAGCAGCTTGACCGGGACAGTTAGAGATACGCAGTATTTT
CDR3aa: CASSLTGTVRDTQYF

abundance: NA
v_gene: TRBV18
j_gene: TRBJ1-5
d_gene: TRBD1
CDR3nt: TGTGCCAGCTCACCAGAGTGGACCGGGACAGGCGATCAGCCCCAGCATTTT
CDR3aa: CASSPEWTGTGDQPQHF

abundance: NA
v_gene: TRBV10-3
j_gene: TRBJ1-5
d_gene: TRBD1
CDR3nt: TGTGCCATCAGAGGGGACAGGGGCAATCAGCCCCAGCATTTT
CDR3aa: CAIRGDRGNQPQHF

abundance: NA
v_gene: TRBV4-2
j_gene: TRBJ2-1
d_gene: TRBD2
CDR3nt: TGTGCCAGCAGCCAAGATCTCGTCGGGGGGTGGAACAATGAGCAGTTCTTC
CDR3aa: CASSQDLVGGWNNEQFF

abundance: NA
v_gene: TRBV7-2
j_gene: TRBJ1-2
d_gene: NA
CDR3nt: TGTGCCAGCAGCTTAGTTTTTATTGAGGGGTCGGACTATGGCCACACCTTC
CDR3aa: CASSLVFIEGSDYGHTF

abundance: NA
v_gene: TRBV6-5
j_gene: TRBJ2-3
d_gene: TRBD1
CDR3nt: TGTGCCAGCAGACTCGGGACAGGGGACACAGATACGCAGTATTTT
CDR3aa: CASRLGTGDTDTQYF

abundance: NA
v_gene: TRBV9
j_gene: TRBJ2-1
d_gene: NA
CDR3nt: TGTGCCAGCAGCGTAGTGGGGGGGGCCGGCAATGAGCAGTTCTTC
CDR3aa: CASSVVGGAGNEQFF

abundance: NA
v_gene: TRBV2
j_gene: TRBJ1-2
d_gene: NA
CDR3nt: TGTGCCAGCTACCCAGAACAGGGCCATGGCTACACCTTC
CDR3aa: CASYPEQGHGYTF

abundance: NA
v_gene: TRBV25-1
j_gene: TRBJ1-1
d_gene: NA
CDR3nt: TGTGCCAGCAGTGATCGGGGGAGGATGTACACTGAAGCTTTCTTT
CDR3aa: CASSDRGRMYTEAFF

abundance: NA
v_gene: TRBV28
j_gene: TRBJ2-1
d_gene: NA
CDR3nt: TGTGCCAGCAGACCCCATGGATTGGACAATGAGCAGTTCTTC
CDR3aa: CASRPHGLDNEQFF

abundance: NA
v_gene: TRBV24-1
j_gene: TRBJ2-5
d_gene: NA
CDR3nt: TGTGCCACCAGTGATGCCCTAGCAACTGAGACCCAGTACTTC
CDR3aa: CATSDALATETQYF

abundance: NA
v_gene: TRBV18
j_gene: TRBJ2-7
d_gene: NA
CDR3nt: TGTGCCAGCTCACAATCGAGTCAGACCGGATCCTACGAGCAGTACTTC
CDR3aa: CASSQSSQTGSYEQYF

abundance: NA
v_gene: TRBV27
j_gene: TRBJ1-4
d_gene: TRBD1
CDR3nt: TGTGCCAGCAGTTTAAGACAGGGCGGCAGAGCTAAACTGTTTTTT
CDR3aa: CASSLRQGGRAKLFF

abundance: NA
v_gene: TRBV19
j_gene: TRBJ2-7
d_gene: NA
CDR3nt: TGTGCCAGTAGTATATCCTGGACGGCTTCCTACGAGCAGTACTTC
CDR3aa: CASSISWTASYEQYF

abundance: NA
v_gene: TRBV5-1
j_gene: TRBJ2-1
d_gene: TRBD2
CDR3nt: TGCGCCAGCAGCTTGTCCGGGAGGAATGAGCAGTTCTTC
CDR3aa: CASSLSGRNEQFF

abundance: NA
v_gene: TRBV18
j_gene: TRBJ1-2
d_gene: TRBD1
CDR3nt: TGTGCCAGCTCACTGGGACAGGGACATGGCTACACCTTC
CDR3aa: CASSLGQGHGYTF

abundance: NA
v_gene: TRBV7-2
j_gene: TRBJ2-1
d_gene: TRBD2
CDR3nt: TGTGCCAGCAGCGGCAGCGGGAGCCACAATGAGCAGTTCTTC
CDR3aa: CASSGSGSHNEQFF

abundance: few
v_gene: TRBV6-2/TRBV6-3
j_gene: TRBJ2-3
d_gene: NA
CDR3nt: TGTGCCAGCAGTCCGGGAGATGTTACGCAGTATTTT
CDR3aa: CASSPGDVTQYF

abundance: NA
v_gene: TRBV29-1
j_gene: TRBJ2-3
d_gene: NA
CDR3nt: TGCAGCGGCAGACAGGACGGGACAGATACGCAGTATTTT
CDR3aa: CSGRQDGTDTQYF